These 24 T cell receptor beta chains were all obtained from the same sample, sequenced in a study of cytomegalovirus exposure and HLA in healthy donors. PCR was performed using 60 Vbeta and 13 Jbeta primers. Method: immunoSEQ multiplex PCR; TCRdb's copy keeps in-frame clones and lacks some. The table includes approximately 110,000 clones, around 62% detected once. Sequencing used PBMCs. The receptors were gathered from a young man in good health and CMV-seropositive.

This clone was counted once. V is TRBV9 and J is TRBJ1-6, with TRBD1 identical over 9 bases. V trimming: 3 bases; J trimming: 9 bases; junction bases outside the gene matches: 7. CDR1 is SGDLS, CDR2 YYNGEE, per germline. The CDR3 has 15 amino acids. The CDR3 here is CASSAQTGGGSPLHF. For the CDR3, the DNA is TGTGCCAGCAGCGCCCAGACAGGGGGAGGTTCACCCCTCCACTTT.

This clone was observed a few times. This chain's CDR3 is CASSDGTRGAQPQHF. For the CDR3, the DNA is TGTGCCAGTAGTGACGGGACGCGGGGGGCTCAGCCCCAGCATTTT. The chain uses TRBV19 and TRBJ1-5, with a possible D match to TRBD1 (6 bases). The CDR3 is 15 residues long. V shed 5 bases and J shed 6 bases, with 17 bases lying between them. Looked up from germline, CDR1 is LNHDA and CDR2 is SQIVND (reference sequence).

V is TRBV5-6 and J is TRBJ2-3; 8 bases agree with TRBD2. Germline CDR1 and CDR2: SGHDT and YYEEEE. The J segment lost 2 bases and the V segment lost 5 bases, leaving 4 bases of the junction unmatched. There are 14 residues in the CDR3. The CDR3 protein is CASRSGRNTDTQYF. The CDR3 coding sequence is TGTGCCAGCAGGAGCGGGAGAAACACAGATACGCAGTATTTT.

A remark on this clone: The junction differs from germline at one of its ends, possibly a read error. Other DNA sequences of this sample code for an identical CDR3. The V gene is TRBV14, the J gene TRBJ2-3; D is possibly TRBD2 (5 bases). Looked up from germline, CDR1 is SGHDN and CDR2 is FVKESK. The CDR3 totals 16 residues. As DNA, the CDR3 is TGCGCCAGCAGCCGTTCTAGCTTCAAGTTCACAGATACGCAGTATTTT. It encodes CASSRSSFKFTDTQYF.

The chain joins TRBV6-6 to TRBJ2-7; D might be TRBD1 (5 bases). V shed 0 bases and J shed 7 bases, with 16 bases lying between them. Per germline, CDR1 MNHNY and CDR2 SVGAGI (reference sequence). The CDR3 is 15 residues long. The CDR3 sequence is CASSYSNQGVGEQYF. The CDR3 DNA sequence: TGTGCCAGCAGTTACTCGAACCAGGGTGTAGGGGAGCAGTACTTC.

The J gene is TRBJ1-2, the V gene TRBV6-5; D not certain. The CDR3 covers 15 residues. V dropped 2 bases and J dropped 9 bases, with 19 bases sitting between them. Germline values: CDR1 MNHEY, CDR2 SVGAGI. The CDR3 nucleotides read TGTGCCAGCAGTTACCGGTCCTTAGTACCAGCGAGCTACACCTTC. This codes for CASSYRSLVPASYTF.

This sequence joins TRBV27 and TRBJ1-1, with 7 bases aligning to TRBD1. Germline assignment: CDR1 MNHEY and CDR2 SMNVEV (reference sequence). The trim removed 7 bases at V and 3 bases at J, leaving 5 bases unmatched. CDR3 length: 13 residues. DNA of the CDR3: TGTGCCAGCAAAACAGGGGATCACACTGAAGCTTTCTTT. It encodes CASKTGDHTEAFF.

The chain recombines TRBV5-1 with TRBJ2-2, with 11 positions matching TRBD2. The V gene end was trimmed by 3 bases and the J gene end by 4 bases; junction bases not matched to a gene: 5. The CDR3 totals 16 residues. Germline V gives CDR1 SGHRS, CDR2 YFSETQ. The CDR3 loop reads CASSSHSGGATGELFF. The CDR3, as DNA: TGCGCCAGCAGCTCTCATAGCGGGGGGGCCACCGGGGAGCTGTTTTTT.

The CDR3 region has the DNA TGCGCCAGCAGCTTGGGACACTTCGGCGACACCATATATTTT. This sequence encodes CASSLGHFGDTIYF. V usage is TRBV5-1 and J usage is TRBJ1-3; no clear D. The germline V gene encodes CDR1 SGHRS and CDR2 YFSETQ. The V end lost 0 bases, the J end lost 8 bases, and 12 bases lay between the germline ends. The CDR3 length is 14 residues.

The CDR3, as DNA: TGCGCCAGCAGCCGGGCAGGGATGAACACTGAAGCTTTCTTT. Its protein is CASSRAGMNTEAFF. The V and J genes are TRBV5-1 and TRBJ1-1; D is possibly TRBD1 (5 bases). CDR3 length: 14 amino acids. The germline V gene encodes CDR1 SGHRS and CDR2 YFSETQ. V lost 4 bases and J 0 bases, leaving 10 bases between the germline ends.

The V and J genes are TRBV28 and TRBJ2-7; D may be TRBD2 (5 bases). Trimming cost V 7 bases and J 7 bases, with 20 bases left between them. Germline CDR1 MDHEN, CDR2 SYDVKM. This CDR3 is built from 14 residues. The CDR3 loop reads CASNEVYGDEEQYF. The CDR3 nucleotides are TGTGCCAGCAATGAGGTGTACGGGGATGAAGAGCAGTACTTC.

Only one count was recorded for this clone. This chain links TRBV30 with TRBJ2-7; 7 bases align to TRBD1. The germline V gene has CDR1 GTSNPN and CDR2 SVGIG (reference sequence). This CDR3 is built from 15 residues. Unmatched junction bases numbered 5, after V lost 0 bases and J lost 0 bases. The CDR3 DNA reads TGTGCCTGGAGTGTACTAAGGGGGCCCTCCTACGAGCAGTACTTC. Its protein is CAWSVLRGPSYEQYF.

The genes are TRBV7-9 and TRBJ1-6; 9 nucleotides match TRBD1. The V and J ends lost 3 bases and 18 bases, in that order; junction bases with no gene match: 6. Germline V lookup: CDR1 SEHNR, CDR2 FQNEAQ (reference sequence). This CDR3 has 12 amino acids. This chain's CDR3 is CASSLGQGDSHF. Here the CDR3 DNA reads TGTGCCAGCAGCTTGGGACAGGGAGATTCCCACTTT.

This chain links TRBV7-3 with TRBJ2-2; 14 nucleotides agree with TRBD2. The CDR3 runs to 17 residues. V was clipped by 5 bases and J by 8 bases; unmatched bases: 10. Germline lookup yields CDR1 SGHTA and CDR2 FQGTGA. The CDR3 loop reads CASSPGLAGGLGGELFF. The CDR3 DNA follows: TGTGCCAGCAGCCCCGGACTAGCGGGGGGCCTAGGGGGGGAGCTGTTTTTT.

This clone occurred a few times. The genes are TRBV13 and TRBJ1-2; D not resolved. The CDR3 runs to 15 residues. The germline V gene has CDR1 PRHDT and CDR2 FYEKMQ (reference sequence). V was trimmed by 3 bases and J by 4 bases, leaving 15 bases between them. This chain's CDR3 is CASSLGRPYFYGYTF. The DNA of the CDR3 is TGTGCCAGCAGCTTGGGCAGACCCTACTTCTATGGCTACACCTTC.

The rearrangement links TRBV7-9 to TRBJ1-2; 10 nucleotides line up with TRBD1. V trimming: 5 bases; J trimming: 10 bases; junction bases outside the gene matches: 10. CDR3 size: 14 residues. CDR1 is SEHNR, CDR2 FQNEAQ, per germline (reference sequence). This CDR3 is CASSENGQGVAYTF. In DNA form, the CDR3 reads TGTGCCAGCAGCGAAAACGGACAGGGGGTTGCCTACACCTTC.

This sequence joins TRBV5-1 and TRBJ2-7; 7 nucleotides line up with TRBD1. The CDR3 sequence is 13 residues long. CDR1 is SGHRS, CDR2 YFSETQ, per germline. V was clipped by 0 bases and J by 5 bases; unmatched bases: 2. CDR3 nucleotide sequence: TGCGCCAGCAGCTTGGGGGACAGCCACGAGCAGTACTTC. This encodes CASSLGDSHEQYF.

The chain recombines TRBV27 with TRBJ1-2, with D possibly TRBD1 on 5 matching bases. V gave up 6 bases and J gave up 4 bases, with 12 bases separating them. Germline-derived CDR1 and CDR2 are MNHEY and SMNVEV (reference sequence). The CDR3 runs to 13 residues. Here the CDR3 DNA reads TGTGCCAGCAGAGGCAGTAGGGGCTATGGCTACACCTTC. Amino acid sequence: CASRGSRGYGYTF.

This chain joins TRBV2 and TRBJ2-7, with D tentatively TRBD1 (6 bases). Trimming removed 5 bases at V and 3 bases at J, with 14 bases between. There are 14 residues in the CDR3. In germline, CDR1 is SNHLY, CDR2 FYNNEI. CDR3 nucleotide sequence: TGTGCCAGCAGTCTTCGGGACATAGACTACGAGCAGTACTTC. Translation gives CASSLRDIDYEQYF.

This clone has more than one count but fewer than ten. The chain carries TRBV7-9 and TRBJ2-4; tentative D call: TRBD1 (7 bases). CDR1 SEHNR and CDR2 FQNEAQ come from the germline V gene (reference sequence). The CDR3 contains 14 residues. The V end was cut by 5 bases, the J end by 7 bases, with 15 bases between. The CDR3 protein is CASSLQGRWNIQYF. CDR3 in DNA: TGTGCCAGCAGCCTACAGGGGAGGTGGAACATTCAGTACTTC.

J is TRBJ2-1 and V is TRBV7-9, with TRBD2 identical over 14 bases. The germline V gene encodes CDR1 SEHNR and CDR2 FQNEAQ (reference sequence). The V and J ends lost 5 bases and 6 bases, in that order; junction bases with no gene match: 3. The CDR3 totals 15 residues. The CDR3 DNA is TGTGCCAGCAGCCCGACTAGCGGGGGGGTCAATGAGCAGTTCTTC. This sequence encodes CASSPTSGGVNEQFF.

CDR3 sequence reads: CASSPYSSGGAGEQYF. The DNA for the CDR3 is TGTGCCAGCTCACCATATTCCAGCGGGGGGGCGGGAGAGCAGTACTTC. The rearrangement links TRBV18 to TRBJ2-7; TRBD2 agrees at 10 bases. The CDR3 has 16 residues. J was trimmed by 7 bases and V by 2 bases; bases with no gene match: 11. Germline CDR1 reads KGHSH; CDR2 reads LQKENI. The full variable domain, completed using reference TRBV18 and TRBJ2-7, is NAGVMQNPRHLVRRRGQEARLRCSPMKGHSHVYWYRQLPEEGLKFMVYLQKENIIDESGMPKERFSAEFPKEGPSILRIQQVVRGDSAAYFCASSPYSSGGAGEQYFGPGTRLTVT.

The chain carries TRBV19 and TRBJ2-1; TRBD1 might be the D (6 bases). V lost 6 bases to trimming and J lost 7 bases, with 16 bases between them. The CDR3 is 14 amino acids. CDR1 and CDR2 from the germline V gene are LNHDA and SQIVND (reference sequence). As DNA, the CDR3 is TGTGCCAGTAGGACAGAGGGGGAGAGGAATGAGCAGTTCTTC. Encoded protein: CASRTEGERNEQFF.

CDR3 region: CASSLAGGRYEKLFF. In DNA form, the CDR3 reads TGCGCCAGCAGCTTAGCAGGGGGAAGATATGAAAAACTGTTTTTT. The gene calls are TRBV5-1 and TRBJ1-4, with TRBD1 matching 7 bases. This CDR3 spans 15 amino acids. Germline V gene data show CDR1 as SGHRS and CDR2 as YFSETQ. J was trimmed by 6 bases and V by 2 bases; bases with no gene match: 7.